A selection of T cell receptor beta chains follows, all from one sample in a study of CD8 T cells in Susac syndrome. TCRdb ran MiXCR on the immunoSEQ multiplex PCR reads and lists one entry per CDR3 protein. The sample lists more than 65,000 distinct CDR3 sequences; roughly 94% were seen once. The sample taken for sequencing was CD8+ T cells from PBMCs. Receptors originate from a human donor in good health. CDR3s include the opening cysteine and the closing phenylalanine or tryptophan. The D gene is left open where the match is weak.

CDR3: CASRLGEGEQYF; DNA: TGTGCCAGCAGACTAGGGGAGGGCGAGCAGTACTTC; J: TRBJ2-7; D: TRBD2; V: TRBV7-9
CDR3: CAWSHSYEQYF; DNA: TGTGCCTGGAGTCACAGCTACGAGCAGTACTTC; J: TRBJ2-7; D: .; V: TRBV30
CDR3: CASSLFASGVTDTQYF; DNA: TGTGCCAGCAGCTTATTTGCTAGCGGGGTCACAGATACGCAGTATTTT; J: TRBJ2-3; D: TRBD2; V: TRBV13
CDR3: CASSFQDGNTGELFF; DNA: TGTGCCAGCAGCTTCCAGGATGGGAACACCGGGGAGCTGTTTTTT; J: TRBJ2-2; D: .; V: TRBV7-9
CDR3: CASSWDRNYYGYTF; DNA: TGTGCCAGCAGTTGGGACAGGAACTACTATGGCTACACCTTC; J: TRBJ1-2; D: TRBD1; V: TRBV28
CDR3: CASSLTSINTEAFF; DNA: TGTGCCAGCAGCTTAACGTCGATTAACACTGAAGCTTTCTTT; J: TRBJ1-1; D: .; V: TRBV7-3
CDR3: CASSIVGNEQFF; DNA: TGTGCCAGTAGTATAGTTGGCAATGAGCAGTTCTTC; J: TRBJ2-1; D: .; V: TRBV19
CDR3: CASSQHTGTGYGYTF; DNA: TGCGCCAGCAGCCAACACACCGGGACAGGCTATGGCTACACCTTC; J: TRBJ1-2; D: TRBD1; V: TRBV4-1
CDR3: CASRTGPEAFF; DNA: TGTGCCAGCAGAACAGGCCCGGAAGCTTTCTTT; J: TRBJ1-1; D: .; V: TRBV6-5
CDR3: CAWSVLGEKLFF; DNA: TGTGCCTGGAGTGTATTGGGCGAAAAACTGTTTTTT; J: TRBJ1-4; D: .; V: TRBV30
CDR3: CASTTAHTGELFF; DNA: TGTGCCAGCACTACCGCCCACACCGGGGAGCTGTTTTTT; J: TRBJ2-2; D: .; V: TRBV9
CDR3: CASSLRRQGVTEAFF; DNA: TGTGCCAGCAGTTTACGCAGACAGGGGGTCACTGAAGCTTTCTTT; J: TRBJ1-1; D: TRBD1; V: TRBV27
CDR3: CASSETGQEAYGYTF; DNA: TGTGCCAGCAGTGAAACAGGGCAGGAGGCCTATGGCTACACCTTC; J: TRBJ1-2; D: .; V: TRBV2
CDR3: CASSEWREVDEQFF; DNA: TGTGCCAGCAGTGAATGGCGGGAAGTGGATGAGCAGTTCTTC; J: TRBJ2-1; D: .; V: TRBV25-1
CDR3: CASSPTRAYDGYTF; DNA: TGTGCCAGCAGTCCGACCCGGGCTTATGATGGCTACACCTTC; J: TRBJ1-2; D: .; V: TRBV27
CDR3: CASSARGGYGYTF; DNA: TGTGCCAGCAGCGCCAGGGGCGGCTATGGCTACACCTTC; J: TRBJ1-2; D: .; V: TRBV9
CDR3: CATSRRDRGFTEAFF; DNA: TGTGCCACCAGCAGACGGGACAGGGGATTTACTGAAGCTTTCTTT; J: TRBJ1-1; D: TRBD1; V: TRBV15
CDR3: CASSSPLGAYNEQFF; DNA: TGTGCCAGCAGTTCTCCTCTCGGAGCGTACAATGAGCAGTTCTTC; J: TRBJ2-1; D: .; V: TRBV25-1
CDR3: CASSLAHRGRETQYF; DNA: TGTGCCAGCAGCTTAGCACACAGGGGGCGAGAGACCCAGTACTTC; J: TRBJ2-5; D: TRBD1; V: TRBV7-9
CDR3: CASSSSGGINEQFF; DNA: TGTGCCAGCAGTTCTAGCGGGGGGATCAATGAGCAGTTCTTC; J: TRBJ2-1; D: TRBD2; V: TRBV27
CDR3: CASREAGATVEETQYF; DNA: TGTGCCAGTAGAGAAGCGGGGGCCACCGTGGAGGAGACCCAGTACTTC; J: TRBJ2-5; D: TRBD2; V: TRBV13
CDR3: CSANRGPGEQFF; DNA: TGCAGCGCGAACAGGGGGCCTGGTGAGCAGTTCTTC; J: TRBJ2-1; D: TRBD1; V: TRBV29-1
CDR3: CASSRKGRASLYGYTF; DNA: TGTGCCAGCAGCCGAAAAGGCCGGGCCTCACTCTATGGCTACACCTTC; J: TRBJ1-2; D: .; V: TRBV3-1
CDR3: CASTLGTGYPTPQHF; DNA: TGTGCCAGCACCCTCGGGACAGGTTACCCCACCCCCCAGCATTTT; J: TRBJ1-5; D: TRBD1; V: TRBV7-2
CDR3: CASSRSLSEAFF; DNA: TGTGCCAGCAGTCGGTCTTTGAGTGAAGCTTTCTTT; J: TRBJ1-1; D: .; V: TRBV12-3/TRBV12-4